These 7 T cell receptor beta chains were all obtained from the same sample, sequenced in a study of shared clonotypes between healthy human individuals. Measured with immunoSEQ multiplex PCR; TCRdb has only the in-frame clones, and not every one. The sample lists about 1 million clones; about 70% were seen once. The source material was memory CD4+ T cells sorted from blood. Subset noted: CD45RA-negative fraction. The receptors derive from a man aged 18 to 30 in good health.

The rearrangement links TRBV18 to TRBJ2-2; the D is unclear. V was clipped by 2 bases and J by 6 bases, with 13 bases between them. This CDR3 spans 15 amino acids. Germline V lookup: CDR1 KGHSH, CDR2 LQKENI. In DNA, the CDR3 is TGTGCCAGCTCACCAGTAATCCCCCCTCCCGGGGAGCTGTTTTTT. Translation: CASSPVIPPPGELFF.

The rearrangement uses TRBV6-1 and TRBJ1-1, with D possibly being TRBD1 (6 bases). Germline V CDR1 and CDR2: MNHNS, SASEGT. The CDR3 length is 15 residues. The germline V and J ends were trimmed by 6 bases and 5 bases, with 19 bases remaining between them. The CDR3 DNA is TGTGCCAGCAGGGGGGCAGGGCTCGTAGGGACTGAAGCTTTCTTT. It translates to CASRGAGLVGTEAFF.

The chain recombines TRBV6-6 with TRBJ1-1; D possibly corresponds to TRBD1 (6 bases). Looked up from germline, CDR1 is MNHNY and CDR2 is SVGAGI (reference sequence). Between the trimmed V and J ends, which lost 5 bases and 4 bases, there was a span of 14 bases. The CDR3 is 14 residues long. In nucleotides, the CDR3 is TGTGCCAGCAGTGATCCCGGGACAAGCACTGAAGCTTTCTTT. Its protein product is CASSDPGTSTEAFF.

Notes on this clone: Within the sample, other DNA sequences also encode this same CDR3. The J gene is TRBJ1-5, the V gene TRBV2; unclear D gene. This CDR3 contains 13 residues. The V and J ends lost 6 bases and 0 bases respectively, with 6 bases between them. CDR1 is SNHLY and CDR2 is FYNNEI in the germline V gene. CDR3 protein: CASRGYSNQPQHF. The CDR3 DNA follows: TGTGCCAGCAGGGGGTATAGCAATCAGCCCCAGCATTTT.

The gene calls are TRBV18 and TRBJ1-2, with TRBD1 as a possible D gene (6 bases). V shed 3 bases and J shed 4 bases, with 12 bases lying between them. The CDR3 spans 14 residues. Looked up from germline, CDR1 is KGHSH and CDR2 is LQKENI. CDR3 protein: CASSPGTRTYGYTF. The DNA of the CDR3 is TGTGCCAGCTCACCCGGGACACGCACCTATGGCTACACCTTC.

The chain uses TRBV7-9 and TRBJ2-5, with D possibly matching TRBD2 (7 bases). This CDR3 spans 18 amino acids. CDR1 and CDR2 (germline): SEHNR, FQNEAQ (reference sequence). The ends were cut back, 6 bases at V and 5 bases at J, with 28 bases in the middle. This CDR3 reads CASSQSIFTGTKGETQYF. The CDR3 bases are TGTGCCAGCAGTCAGTCGATTTTCACAGGGACTAAGGGGGAGACCCAGTACTTC.

This sequence joins TRBV10-2 and TRBJ2-1; 10 positions match TRBD2. The junction had 6 bases not matched to a gene; V was cut back by 7 bases and J by 0 bases. The germline V gene has CDR1 WSHSY and CDR2 SAAADI. The CDR3 runs to 16 residues. This chain's CDR3 is CASIPSGGASYNEQFF. In DNA form, the CDR3 reads TGCGCCAGCATTCCTAGCGGGGGCGCCTCCTACAATGAGCAGTTCTTC.